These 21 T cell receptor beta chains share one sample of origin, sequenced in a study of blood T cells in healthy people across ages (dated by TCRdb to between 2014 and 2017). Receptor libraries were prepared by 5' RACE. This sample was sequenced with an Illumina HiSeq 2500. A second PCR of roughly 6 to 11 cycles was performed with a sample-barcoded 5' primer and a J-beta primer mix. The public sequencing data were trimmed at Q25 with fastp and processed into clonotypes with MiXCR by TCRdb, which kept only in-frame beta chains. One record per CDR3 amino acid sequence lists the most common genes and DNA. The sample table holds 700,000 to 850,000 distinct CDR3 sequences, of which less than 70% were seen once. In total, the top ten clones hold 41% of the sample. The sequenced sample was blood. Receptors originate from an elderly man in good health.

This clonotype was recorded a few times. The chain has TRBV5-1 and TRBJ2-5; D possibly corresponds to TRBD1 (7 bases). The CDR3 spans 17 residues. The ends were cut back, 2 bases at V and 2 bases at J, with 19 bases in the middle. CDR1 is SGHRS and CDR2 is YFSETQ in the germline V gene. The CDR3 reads CASSLSTGMGTQETQYF. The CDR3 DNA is TGCGCCAGCAGCTTATCGACAGGGATGGGGACTCAAGAGACCCAGTACTTC.

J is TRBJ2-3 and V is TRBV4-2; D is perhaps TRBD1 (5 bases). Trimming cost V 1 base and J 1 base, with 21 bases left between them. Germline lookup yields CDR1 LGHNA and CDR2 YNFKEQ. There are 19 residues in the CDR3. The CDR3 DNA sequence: TGTGCCAGCAGCCAAGGGCGGCAAGGGGCACTCTCTCGCACAGATACGCAGTATTTT. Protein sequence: CASSQGRQGALSRTDTQYF.

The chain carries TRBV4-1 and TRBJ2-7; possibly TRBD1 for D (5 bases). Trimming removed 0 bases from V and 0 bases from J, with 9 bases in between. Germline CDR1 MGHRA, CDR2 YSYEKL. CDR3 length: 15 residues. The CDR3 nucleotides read TGCGCCAGCAGCCAAGAGAGACAGAGCTCCTACGAGCAGTACTTC. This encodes CASSQERQSSYEQYF.

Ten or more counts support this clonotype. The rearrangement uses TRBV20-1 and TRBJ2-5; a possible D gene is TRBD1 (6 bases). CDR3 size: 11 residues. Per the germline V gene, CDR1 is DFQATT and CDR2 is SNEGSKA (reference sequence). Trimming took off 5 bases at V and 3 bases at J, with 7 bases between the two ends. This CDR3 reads CSAYREETQYF. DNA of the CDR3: TGCAGTGCTTACAGGGAAGAGACCCAGTACTTC.

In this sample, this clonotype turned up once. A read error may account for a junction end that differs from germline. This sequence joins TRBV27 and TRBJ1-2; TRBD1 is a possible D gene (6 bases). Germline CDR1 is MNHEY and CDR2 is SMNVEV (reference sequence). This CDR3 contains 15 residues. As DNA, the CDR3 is TGTGCCAGCAGTTTATCGTGGGGGGCGGGCTATGGTTACACCTTC. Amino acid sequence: CASSLSWGAGYGYTF.

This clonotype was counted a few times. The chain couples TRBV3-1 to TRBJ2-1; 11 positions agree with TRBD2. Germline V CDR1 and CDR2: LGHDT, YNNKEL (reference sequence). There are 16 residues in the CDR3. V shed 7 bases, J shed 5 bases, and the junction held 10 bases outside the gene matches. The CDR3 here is CASTDFGTSGNNEQFF. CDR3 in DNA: TGTGCCAGCACCGACTTCGGGACTAGCGGCAACAATGAGCAGTTCTTC.

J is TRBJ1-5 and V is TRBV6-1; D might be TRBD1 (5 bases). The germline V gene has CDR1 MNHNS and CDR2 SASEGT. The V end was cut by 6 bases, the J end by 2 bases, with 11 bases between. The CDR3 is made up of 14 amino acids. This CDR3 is CASRSRAGNQPQHF. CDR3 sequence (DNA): TGTGCCAGCAGGAGCAGGGCTGGCAATCAGCCCCAGCATTTT.

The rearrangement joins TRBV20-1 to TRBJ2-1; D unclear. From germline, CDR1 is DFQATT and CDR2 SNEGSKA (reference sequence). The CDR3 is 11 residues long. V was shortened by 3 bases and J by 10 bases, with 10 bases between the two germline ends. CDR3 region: CSARTDLEQFF. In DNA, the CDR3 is TGCAGTGCTAGGACGGACCTGGAGCAGTTCTTC.

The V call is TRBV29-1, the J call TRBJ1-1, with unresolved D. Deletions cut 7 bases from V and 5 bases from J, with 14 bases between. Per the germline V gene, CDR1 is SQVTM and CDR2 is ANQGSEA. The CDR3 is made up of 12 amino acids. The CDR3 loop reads CSGDRVRTEAFF. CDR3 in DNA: TGCAGCGGCGACCGGGTCCGGACTGAAGCTTTCTTT.

Here the CDR3 reads CSARVDALSYEQYF. As DNA, the CDR3 is TGCAGTGCTAGAGTGGACGCCCTCTCCTACGAGCAGTACTTC. This chain connects TRBV20-1 to TRBJ2-7, with no clear D. V shed 1 base and J shed 0 bases, with 10 bases lying between them. CDR1 and CDR2 (germline): DFQATT, SNEGSKA (reference sequence). The CDR3 is 14 residues long.

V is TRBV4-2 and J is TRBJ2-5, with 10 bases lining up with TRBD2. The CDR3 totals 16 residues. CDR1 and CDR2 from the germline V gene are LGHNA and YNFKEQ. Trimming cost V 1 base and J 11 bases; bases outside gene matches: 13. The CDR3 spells CASSQAQASGSNEQYF. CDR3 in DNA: TGTGCCAGCAGCCAAGCACAAGCTAGCGGGAGCAATGAGCAGTACTTC.

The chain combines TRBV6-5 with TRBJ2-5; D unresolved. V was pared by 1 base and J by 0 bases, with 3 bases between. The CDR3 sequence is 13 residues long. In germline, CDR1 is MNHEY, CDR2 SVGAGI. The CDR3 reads CASSYLYQETQYF. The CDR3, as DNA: TGTGCCAGCAGTTACTTGTACCAAGAGACCCAGTACTTC.

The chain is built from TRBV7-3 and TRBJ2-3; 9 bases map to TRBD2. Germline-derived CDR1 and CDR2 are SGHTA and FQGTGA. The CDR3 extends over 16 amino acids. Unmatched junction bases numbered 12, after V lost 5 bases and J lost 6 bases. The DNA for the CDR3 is TGTGCCAGCAGCCCTTCGGAGGCGGGAGGGCGGGATACGCAGTATTTT. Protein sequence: CASSPSEAGGRDTQYF.

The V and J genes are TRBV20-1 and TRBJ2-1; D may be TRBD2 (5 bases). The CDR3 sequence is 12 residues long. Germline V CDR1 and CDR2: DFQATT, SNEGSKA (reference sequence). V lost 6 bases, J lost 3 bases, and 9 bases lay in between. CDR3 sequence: CSALARYNEQFF. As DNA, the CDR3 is TGCAGTGCCCTAGCTCGCTACAATGAGCAGTTCTTC.

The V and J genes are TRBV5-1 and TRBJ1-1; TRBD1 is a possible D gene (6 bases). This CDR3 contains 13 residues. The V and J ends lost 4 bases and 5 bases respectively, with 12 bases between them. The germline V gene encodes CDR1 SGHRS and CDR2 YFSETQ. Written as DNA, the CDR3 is TGCGCCAGCAGCGCCGACCAGGGGACTGAAGCTTTCTTT. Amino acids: CASSADQGTEAFF.

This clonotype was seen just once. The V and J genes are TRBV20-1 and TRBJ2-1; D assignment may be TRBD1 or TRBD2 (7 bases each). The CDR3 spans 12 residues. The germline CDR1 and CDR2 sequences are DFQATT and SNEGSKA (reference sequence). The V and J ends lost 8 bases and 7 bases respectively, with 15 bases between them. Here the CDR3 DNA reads TGCAGTTCAGGGGGAGGGAGGAATGAGCAGTTCTTC. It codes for CSSGGGRNEQFF.

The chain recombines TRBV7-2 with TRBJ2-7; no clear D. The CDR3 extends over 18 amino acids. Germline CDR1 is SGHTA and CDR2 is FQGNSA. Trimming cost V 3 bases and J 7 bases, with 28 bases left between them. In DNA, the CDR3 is TGTGCCAGCAGCTTGCCCCCCCCCGGCAGTAGCTCCTACAATGAGCAGTACTTC. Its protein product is CASSLPPPGSSSYNEQYF.

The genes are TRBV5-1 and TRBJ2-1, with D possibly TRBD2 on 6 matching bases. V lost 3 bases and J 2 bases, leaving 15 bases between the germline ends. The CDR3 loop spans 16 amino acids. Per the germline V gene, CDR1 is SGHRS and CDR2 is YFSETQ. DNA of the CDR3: TGCGCCAGCAGCTCGGGGACTGGCGGACCCTACAATGAGCAGTTCTTC. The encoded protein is CASSSGTGGPYNEQFF. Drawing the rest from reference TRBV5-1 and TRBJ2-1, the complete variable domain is KAGVTQTPRYLIKTRGQQVTLSCSPISGHRSVSWYQQTPGQGLQFLFEYFSETQRNKGNFPGRFSGRQFSNSRSEMNVSTLELGDSALYLCASSSGTGGPYNEQFFGPGTRLTVL.

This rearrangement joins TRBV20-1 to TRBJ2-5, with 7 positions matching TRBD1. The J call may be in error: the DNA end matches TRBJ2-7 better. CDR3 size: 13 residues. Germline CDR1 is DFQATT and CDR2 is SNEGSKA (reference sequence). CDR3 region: CSARTGFPYEQYF. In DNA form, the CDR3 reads TGCAGTGCTCGGACAGGTTTCCCCTACGAGCAGTACTTC.

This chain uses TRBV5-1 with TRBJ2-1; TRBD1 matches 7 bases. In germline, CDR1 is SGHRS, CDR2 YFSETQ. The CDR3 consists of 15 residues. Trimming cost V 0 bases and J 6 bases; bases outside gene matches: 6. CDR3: CASSLDPQGVNEQFF. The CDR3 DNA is TGCGCCAGCAGCTTGGACCCGCAGGGGGTCAATGAGCAGTTCTTC.

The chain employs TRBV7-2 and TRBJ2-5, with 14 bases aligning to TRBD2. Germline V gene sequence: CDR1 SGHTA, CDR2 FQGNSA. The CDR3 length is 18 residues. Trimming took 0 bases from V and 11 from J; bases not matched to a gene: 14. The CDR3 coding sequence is TGTGCCAGCAGCTTAGCGAGACCGGGACTAGCGGGAGTAGACGGGCAGTACTTC. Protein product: CASSLARPGLAGVDGQYF.